Below are 14 T cell receptor beta chains sequenced from a single sample in a study of blood T cell repertoires in COVID-19. Produced via immunoSEQ multiplex PCR; TCRdb's table is partial and in-frame only. Of about 21,000 clones in the sample, roughly 89% were seen once. Sequencing input: peripheral blood. Receptors originate from a man in his 70s with active COVID-19.

The V call is TRBV11-2, the J call TRBJ1-1; 8 nucleotides agree with TRBD1. Germline V gene lookup returns CDR1 SGHAT and CDR2 FQNNGV. This CDR3 has 15 residues. Germline trimming cut 5 bases from V and 4 bases from J; bases unmatched to any gene: 9. The CDR3 DNA reads as TGTGCCAGCAGCACCTGGGACAGGCTCTCCACTGAAGCTTTCTTT. Protein: CASSTWDRLSTEAFF. The full variable domain, in which reference TRBV11-2 and TRBJ1-1 provide the parts outside the CDR3, is EAGVAQSPRYKIIEKRQSVAFWCNPISGHATLYWYQQILGQGPKLLIQFQNNGVVDDSQLPKDRFSAERLKGVDSTLKIQPAKLEDSAVYLCASSTWDRLSTEAFFGQGTRLTVV.

This clone occurred a few times. CDR3 DNA: TGTGCCAGCAGCTTAAGACAGGGGGCCTATGAGCAGTTCTTC. As protein: CASSLRQGAYEQFF. The rearrangement joins TRBV11-3 to TRBJ2-1; 10 positions agree with TRBD1. The V gene end was trimmed by 2 bases and the J gene end by 8 bases; junction bases not matched to a gene: 3. CDR3 length: 14 amino acids. Germline loops: CDR1 SGHNT, CDR2 YENEEA. The full variable domain, rest sourced from reference TRBV11-3 and TRBJ2-1, is EAGVVQSPRYKIIEKKQPVAFWCNPISGHNTLYWYLQNLGQGPELLIRYENEEAVDDSQLPKDRFSAERLKGVDSTLKIQPAELGDSAVYLCASSLRQGAYEQFFGPGTRLTVL.

This rearrangement joins TRBV11-2 to TRBJ2-3; 7 nucleotides line up with TRBD1. Looked up from germline, CDR1 is SGHAT and CDR2 is FQNNGV. J was trimmed by 5 bases and V by 4 bases; bases with no gene match: 3. The CDR3 contains 13 residues. CDR3 DNA sequence: TGTGCCAGCAGCTCGGGACAGAAAGATACGCAGTATTTT. Encoded protein: CASSSGQKDTQYF.

The CDR3 DNA sequence: TGTGCCAGCAGCCCAGCTAGCGGGAGGGAAGTCTGGGAGACCCAGTACTTC. Translated, it gives CASSPASGREVWETQYF. The genes are TRBV7-6 and TRBJ2-5; 12 positions agree with TRBD2. Germline assignment: CDR1 SGHVS and CDR2 FNYEAQ. V lost 5 bases and J lost 5; bases outside the gene matches: 12. The CDR3 contains 17 residues.

This rearrangement joins TRBV5-1 to TRBJ2-3; TRBD1 agrees at 7 bases. The CDR3 sequence is 16 residues long. With V trimmed by 2 bases and J by 4 bases, 10 bases remained unmatched. CDR1 is SGHRS and CDR2 is YFSETQ in the germline V gene. CDR3 protein: CASSFAPRQGSDTQYF. CDR3 sequence (DNA): TGCGCCAGCAGCTTCGCCCCCCGACAGGGATCAGATACGCAGTATTTT.

This clone occurred once. The V gene is TRBV2, the J gene TRBJ2-7; TRBD2 aligns across 9 bases. Germline V CDR1 and CDR2: SNHLY, FYNNEI. J was trimmed by 5 bases and V by 3 bases; bases with no gene match: 8. There are 15 residues in the CDR3. The CDR3 nucleotides read TGTGCCAGCAGTGAGTCGCGGGAGGGCCCCAACGAGCAGTACTTC. Its translation: CASSESREGPNEQYF.

The chain couples TRBV9 to TRBJ1-4, with D perhaps matching TRBD1 (6 bases). CDR3 length equals 16 residues. V gave up 4 bases and J gave up 3 bases, with 16 bases separating them. Germline V gene sequence: CDR1 SGDLS, CDR2 YYNGEE. The CDR3 loop reads CASSFDRTAANEKLFF. The CDR3 region has the DNA TGTGCCAGCAGCTTCGACAGGACTGCAGCTAATGAAAAACTGTTTTTT.

The CDR3 DNA reads TGTGCCAGCAAAGAGGGACAGGGGCGCTACGAGCAGTACTTC. Its protein is CASKEGQGRYEQYF. This rearrangement joins TRBV3-1 (or the pseudogene TRBV3-2) to TRBJ2-7; 10 positions agree with TRBD1. The CDR3 is 14 amino acids. The ends lost 7 bases at V and 3 bases at J; junction bases unmatched: 6. Looked up from germline, CDR1 is LGHDT and CDR2 is YNNKEL (reference sequence).

The gene calls are TRBV2 and TRBJ2-7, with D perhaps matching TRBD1 (5 bases). Germline assignment: CDR1 SNHLY and CDR2 FYNNEI. V was pared by 1 base and J by 2 bases, with 6 bases between. The CDR3 sequence is 13 residues long. The CDR3 loop reads CASSEDRTYEQYF. The CDR3 region has the DNA TGTGCCAGCAGTGAAGACAGGACCTACGAGCAGTACTTC.

The chain has TRBV6-1 and TRBJ2-1; maybe TRBD2 (6 bases). CDR1 is MNHNS, CDR2 SASEGT, per germline. The V gene lost 1 base and the J gene lost 6 bases, with 13 bases spanning the gap. The length of the CDR3 is 15 residues. Here the CDR3 reads CASSEVGLLSNEQFF. Written as DNA, the CDR3 is TGTGCCAGCAGTGAAGTGGGACTCTTGTCCAATGAGCAGTTCTTC.

The chain carries TRBV3-1 (or the pseudogene TRBV3-2) and TRBJ2-5, with TRBD2 matching over 11 bases. The junction had 3 bases not matched to a gene; V was cut back by 5 bases and J by 4 bases. The CDR3 consists of 14 residues. Germline CDR1 reads LGHDT; CDR2 reads YNNKEL (reference sequence). CDR3 bases: TGTGCCAGCAGCGTAGCGGGAGGGGTAGAGACCCAGTACTTC. Amino acids: CASSVAGGVETQYF.

The chain joins TRBV5-1 to TRBJ2-7, with 8 positions matching TRBD2. The length of the CDR3 is 15 residues. V gave up 4 bases and J gave up 6 bases; unmatched junction bases: 12. The germline gives CDR1 SGHRS, CDR2 YFSETQ. CDR3 sequence reads: CASSPGILADGEQYF. For the CDR3, the DNA is TGCGCCAGCAGCCCTGGCATACTAGCGGACGGCGAGCAGTACTTC.

This clone was picked up a small number of times. The V call is TRBV7-9, the J call TRBJ2-7; TRBD1 matches 10 bases. The CDR3 has 16 residues. The germline V gene encodes CDR1 SEHNR and CDR2 FQNEAQ (reference sequence). V was clipped by 5 bases and J by 3 bases; unmatched bases: 10. CDR3 residues: CASSPNGDRGGYEQYF. The CDR3 DNA is TGTGCCAGCAGCCCCAATGGGGACAGGGGTGGCTACGAGCAGTACTTC.

The chain recombines TRBV10-3 with TRBJ1-5; D possibly corresponds to TRBD1 (6 bases). V shed 2 bases and J shed 7 bases, with 12 bases lying between them. This CDR3 region has 14 residues. Germline lookup yields CDR1 ENHRY and CDR2 SYGVKD. The CDR3 sequence: CAISEAGAGQPQHF. CDR3 sequence (DNA): TGTGCCATCAGTGAGGCAGGGGCAGGGCAGCCCCAGCATTTT.